Below are 21 T cell receptor beta chains sequenced from a single sample in a study of T cells in Graves' hyperthyroidism and ophthalmopathy. Amplified regions were TCR beta CDR3 sequences from RNA transcripts. An initial round of RT-PCR targeting the TCR CDR3 relied on the HTBI primer set. TCRdb processed the multiplex PCR reads anew with MiXCR; each CDR3 protein has one entry. The sample has more than 500,000 distinct CDR3 sequences; roughly 14% are singletons. The sequenced material came from blood. The receptors were sampled from a woman between 35 and 50 years old with Graves' ophthalmopathy.

This clonotype was detected many times. The genes are TRBV2 and TRBJ2-7, with TRBD1 as a possible D gene (6 bases). Between the trimmed V and J ends, which lost 6 bases and 0 bases, there was a span of 12 bases. CDR1 SNHLY and CDR2 FYNNEI come from the germline V gene. The CDR3 covers 14 residues. As DNA, the CDR3 is TGTGCCAGCAGCAGGACAGCCTTCTCCTACGAGCAGTACTTC. It translates to CASSRTAFSYEQYF.

This clonotype was seen repeatedly, ten times or more. V gene TRBV6-2 or TRBV6-3 combines with J gene TRBJ2-7; 8 bases agree with TRBD2. Germline V gene data show CDR1 as MNHEY and CDR2 as SVGEGT. With V trimmed by 2 bases and J by 1 base, 13 bases remained unmatched. There are 18 residues in the CDR3. For the CDR3, the DNA is TGTGCCAGCAGTTACGGGGGCGGGAGCGGGAGCTTATCCTACGAGCAGTACTTC. It encodes CASSYGGGSGSLSYEQYF.

This clonotype was counted ten times or more. The CDR3 loop reads CASRSTSGRETQYF. CDR3 nucleotides: TGTGCCAGCAGATCCACTAGCGGACGGGAGACCCAGTACTTC. The chain links TRBV12-3 or TRBV12-4 to TRBJ2-5; the match to TRBD2 covers 8 bases. The CDR3 loop spans 14 amino acids. V shed 6 bases and J 5 bases; nucleotides not matched to a gene: 8.

This clonotype has just a few counts. This chain links TRBV7-2 with TRBJ1-1; D call uncertain. V lost 1 base and J 8 bases, leaving 14 bases between the germline ends. This CDR3 has 14 residues. CDR1 and CDR2 from the germline V gene are SGHTA and FQGNSA. The CDR3 spells CASSLGAERVEAFF. In DNA form, the CDR3 reads TGTGCCAGCAGCTTAGGGGCAGAAAGAGTAGAAGCTTTCTTT.

This clonotype was recorded many times. The chain is built from TRBV28 and TRBJ2-7; 15 bases agree with TRBD2. The CDR3 consists of 18 residues. Trimming at V came to 8 bases and at J to 4 bases, leaving 15 bases not matched to a gene. In germline, CDR1 is MDHEN, CDR2 SYDVKM. CDR3 residues: CASEGTSGRSTEGYEQYF. Written as DNA, the CDR3 is TGTGCCAGCGAGGGGACTAGCGGGAGGAGTACTGAGGGTTACGAGCAGTACTTC.

The rearrangement links TRBV6-2 or TRBV6-3 to TRBJ2-5; TRBD1 matches 7 bases. The V segment lost 5 bases and the J segment 5 bases; nucleotides outside the gene matches: 11. The germline gives CDR1 MNHEY, CDR2 SVGEGT. This CDR3 comprises 15 residues. DNA for the CDR3: TGTGCCAGCAGTCCAGGACAGGTTGGACAGGAGACCCAGTACTTC. Translated: CASSPGQVGQETQYF.

This chain uses TRBV28 with TRBJ2-5; D remains ambiguous. This CDR3 comprises 13 residues. In germline, CDR1 is MDHEN, CDR2 SYDVKM. Deletions cut 10 bases from V and 4 bases from J, with 16 bases between. The CDR3 protein is CATVRAPGETQYF. The DNA of the CDR3 is TGTGCCACCGTCCGTGCGCCCGGAGAGACCCAGTACTTC.

V and J are TRBV3-1 and TRBJ1-5; D remains ambiguous. Germline V gene data show CDR1 as LGHDT and CDR2 as YNNKEL (reference sequence). V was cut by 1 base and J by 5 bases, with 9 bases left in between. CDR3 length equals 14 residues. The CDR3 coding sequence is TGTGCCAGCAGCCAAGGGCCAAATTATCAGCCCCAGCATTTT. It specifies CASSQGPNYQPQHF.

At least ten counts were recorded for this clonotype. This chain joins TRBV29-1 and TRBJ2-6; 9 bases agree with TRBD2. J lost 0 bases, V lost 6 bases, and 9 bases had no gene match. Germline V CDR1 and CDR2: SQVTM, ANQGSEA. The CDR3 is 17 residues long. CDR3 amino acids: CSVELAGVSSGANVLTF. In DNA, the CDR3 is TGCAGCGTCGAGTTAGCGGGAGTAAGCTCTGGGGCCAACGTCCTGACTTTC.

The genes are TRBV29-1 and TRBJ1-3; D is unclear. V lost 0 bases, J lost 0 bases, and 9 bases lay in between. The CDR3 consists of 15 residues. Germline V gives CDR1 SQVTM, CDR2 ANQGSEA. CDR3 in DNA: TGCAGCGTTGAAGATGGCGGGGTCTCTGGAAACACCATATATTTT. It specifies CSVEDGGVSGNTIYF.

This clonotype has ten or more counts. The CDR3 ends on some other residue instead of the conserved phenylalanine or tryptophan, so this is likely a read error. This chain links TRBV28 with TRBJ1-1, with D hard to call. The CDR3 sequence is 13 residues long. The ends were cut back, 5 bases at V and 4 bases at J, with 11 bases in the middle. Germline V gene sequence: CDR1 MDHEN, CDR2 SYDVKM. The CDR3 is CASSEEHITEAFL. The CDR3 region has the DNA TGTGCCAGCAGTGAAGAACACATCACTGAAGCTTTCCTT.

This clonotype has a count of ten or more. V usage is TRBV12-3 or TRBV12-4 and J usage is TRBJ1-2; 8 positions agree with TRBD1. The CDR3 runs 15 residues. Trimming cost V 6 bases and J 5 bases; bases outside gene matches: 11. CDR3 DNA sequence: TGTGCCAGCAGCCCAGGACAGGGTAGTAGATATGGCTACACCTTC. This sequence encodes CASSPGQGSRYGYTF.

This clonotype was seen more than once but under ten times. The chain couples TRBV6-2 or TRBV6-3 to TRBJ2-3; 14 bases map to TRBD2. Per the germline V gene, CDR1 is MNHEY and CDR2 is SVGEGT. J gave up 4 bases and V 0 bases, and 0 bases lay outside the gene matches. The CDR3 contains 16 residues. CDR3 loop: CASSYSTSGRADTQYF. In DNA form, the CDR3 reads TGTGCCAGCAGTTACTCGACTAGCGGGAGGGCAGATACGCAGTATTTT.

This clonotype has at least ten counts. The chain uses TRBV6-4 and TRBJ2-2, with D tentatively TRBD1 (5 bases). CDR1 is MRHNA and CDR2 is SNTAGT in the germline V gene. The CDR3 is made up of 12 amino acids. The ends were cut back, 4 bases at V and 8 bases at J, with 8 bases in the middle. The CDR3: CASSGRTGELFF. The CDR3 DNA follows: TGTGCCAGCAGTGGAAGGACAGGGGAGCTGTTTTTT.

This clonotype was counted many times. CDR3 DNA: TGTGCCATTGACAGCGGGATCTCCTACGAGCAGTACTTC. Translated: CAIDSGISYEQYF. The chain carries TRBV10-3 and TRBJ2-7; 7 bases fit TRBD2. The CDR3 loop spans 13 amino acids. Germline lookup yields CDR1 ENHRY and CDR2 SYGVKD. V lost 9 bases to trimming and J lost 0 bases; unmatched junction nucleotides: 5.

In this sample, this clonotype turned up many times. The V call is TRBV20-1, the J call TRBJ2-7; 8 positions agree with TRBD2. V lost 3 bases to trimming and J lost 4 bases; unmatched junction nucleotides: 5. This CDR3 has 13 residues. From germline, CDR1 is DFQATT and CDR2 SNEGSKA (reference sequence). The CDR3 DNA reads as TGCAGTGCTAGGCCCAGCGGGGGATACGAGCAGTACTTC. Its translation: CSARPSGGYEQYF.

The chain carries TRBV20-1 and TRBJ2-5; tentative D call: TRBD1 (8 bases). Between the trimmed V and J ends, which lost 2 bases and 2 bases, there was a span of 15 bases. The CDR3 spans 15 residues. The germline CDR1 and CDR2 sequences are DFQATT and SNEGSKA (reference sequence). CDR3 bases: TGCAGTGCTAGACGGACAGGGACTACTCAAGAGACCCAGTACTTC. Its translation: CSARRTGTTQETQYF.

The table lists this clonotype with many counts. Without the conserved terminal phenylalanine or tryptophan, this CDR3 likely stems from a read error. The J gene is TRBJ2-7, the V gene TRBV29-1, with 7 positions matching TRBD1. Unmatched junction bases numbered 7, after V lost 4 bases and J lost 4 bases. The CDR3 covers 13 residues. Germline V gives CDR1 SQVTM, CDR2 ANQGSEA. The DNA for the CDR3 is TGCAGCGTTGCCCTCGGGACAGAATACGAGCAGTACCTC. It translates to CSVALGTEYEQYL.

This clonotype was found many times. The rearrangement links TRBV19 to TRBJ1-1; TRBD1 aligns across 7 bases. Germline loops: CDR1 LNHDA, CDR2 SQIVND (reference sequence). The CDR3 is 17 residues long. Losses at the gene ends were 5 bases for V and 0 bases for J; bases not matched to a gene: 12. DNA of the CDR3: TGTGCCAGTAGTCTGCACCGTAGACAGGGATTGAACACTGAAGCTTTCTTT. Its protein product is CASSLHRRQGLNTEAFF.

This clonotype came up a few times. The chain is built from TRBV6-2 or TRBV6-3 and TRBJ1-1, with D perhaps matching TRBD1 (6 bases). The CDR3 consists of 15 residues. V dropped 2 bases and J dropped 5 bases, with 15 bases sitting between them. CDR1 is MNHEY, CDR2 SVGEGT, per germline. Here the CDR3 DNA reads TGTGCCAGCAGTTACGGAGGGACACCAAGGACTGAAGCTTTCTTT. It specifies CASSYGGTPRTEAFF.

This clonotype has at least ten counts. This chain uses TRBV5-5 with TRBJ2-7; perhaps D is TRBD1 or TRBD2 (6 bases each). The V gene lost 3 bases and the J gene lost 7 bases, with 20 bases spanning the gap. Per the germline V gene, CDR1 is SGHKS and CDR2 is YYEKEE (reference sequence). CDR3 length equals 15 residues. The DNA of the CDR3 is TGTGCCAGCAGCTGGGCTCGGGGGCCCCCGGGGGAGCAGTACTTC. This gives the protein CASSWARGPPGEQYF.